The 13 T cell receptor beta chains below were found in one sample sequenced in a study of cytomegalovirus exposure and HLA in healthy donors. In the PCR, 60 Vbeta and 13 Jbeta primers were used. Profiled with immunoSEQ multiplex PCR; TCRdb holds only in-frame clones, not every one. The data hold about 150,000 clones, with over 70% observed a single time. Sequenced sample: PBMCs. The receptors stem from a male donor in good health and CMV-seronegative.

The CDR3 is CASSQNPSGRQETQYF. DNA of the CDR3: TGCGCCAGCAGCCAAAACCCTAGCGGGAGGCAAGAGACCCAGTACTTC. This sequence joins TRBV4-3 and TRBJ2-5; 11 bases are shared with TRBD2. V lost 2 bases, J lost 2 bases, and 4 bases stayed unmatched. The CDR3 length is 16 residues. The V gene's germline CDR1 is LGHNA and CDR2 YSLEER.

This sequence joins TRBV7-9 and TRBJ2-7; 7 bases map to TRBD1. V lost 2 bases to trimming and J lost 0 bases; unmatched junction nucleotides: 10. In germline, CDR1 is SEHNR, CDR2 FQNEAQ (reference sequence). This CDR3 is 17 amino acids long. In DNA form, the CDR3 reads TGTGCCAGCAGCTTAAAGAAACCGGGACAGATCTCCTACGAGCAGTACTTC. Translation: CASSLKKPGQISYEQYF.

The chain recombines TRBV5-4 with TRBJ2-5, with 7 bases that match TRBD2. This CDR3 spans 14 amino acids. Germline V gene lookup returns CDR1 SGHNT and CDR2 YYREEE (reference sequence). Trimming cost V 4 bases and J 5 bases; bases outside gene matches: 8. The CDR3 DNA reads TGTGCCAGCAGCCGAGGCGGGGGAGGGGAGACCCAGTACTTC. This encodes CASSRGGGGETQYF.

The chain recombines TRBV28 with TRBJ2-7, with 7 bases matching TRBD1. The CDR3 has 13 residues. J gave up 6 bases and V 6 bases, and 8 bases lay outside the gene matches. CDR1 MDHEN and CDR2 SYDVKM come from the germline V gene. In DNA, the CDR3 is TGTGCCAGCAGCCGGTTGACAGGGATCGAGCAGTACTTC. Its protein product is CASSRLTGIEQYF.

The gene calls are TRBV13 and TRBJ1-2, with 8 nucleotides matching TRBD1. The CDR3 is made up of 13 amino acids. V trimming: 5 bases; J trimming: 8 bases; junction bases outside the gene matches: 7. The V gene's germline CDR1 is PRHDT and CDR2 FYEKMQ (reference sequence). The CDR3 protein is CASSPRQGKGYTF. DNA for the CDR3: TGTGCCAGCAGCCCTCGACAGGGGAAGGGCTACACCTTC. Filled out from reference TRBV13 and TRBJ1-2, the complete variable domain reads AAGVIQSPRHLIKEKRETATLKCYPIPRHDTVYWYQQGPGQDPQFLISFYEKMQSDKGSIPDRFSAQQFSDYHSELNMSSLELGDSALYFCASSPRQGKGYTFGSGTRLTVV.

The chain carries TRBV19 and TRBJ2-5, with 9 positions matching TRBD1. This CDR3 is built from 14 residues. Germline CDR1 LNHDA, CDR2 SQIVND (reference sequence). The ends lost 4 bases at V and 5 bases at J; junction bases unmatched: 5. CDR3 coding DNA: TGTGCCAGTAGTACTACAGGGGGCGACGAGACCCAGTACTTC. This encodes CASSTTGGDETQYF.

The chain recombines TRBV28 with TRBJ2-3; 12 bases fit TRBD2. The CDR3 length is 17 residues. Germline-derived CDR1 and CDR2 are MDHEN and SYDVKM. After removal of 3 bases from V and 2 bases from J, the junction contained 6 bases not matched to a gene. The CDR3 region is CASSLATSGRSTDTQYF. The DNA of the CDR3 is TGTGCCAGCAGTTTGGCAACTAGCGGGAGGTCCACAGATACGCAGTATTTT.

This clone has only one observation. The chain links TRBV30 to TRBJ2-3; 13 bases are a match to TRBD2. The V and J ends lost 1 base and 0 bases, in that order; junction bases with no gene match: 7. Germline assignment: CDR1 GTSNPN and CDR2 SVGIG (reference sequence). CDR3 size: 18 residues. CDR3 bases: TGTGCCTGGAGTGGGACTAGCGGGAGCCTGACTAGCACAGATACGCAGTATTTT. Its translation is CAWSGTSGSLTSTDTQYF.

The CDR3 region is CASSLTRYLNTEAFF. The CDR3 bases are TGTGCCAGCAGCTTAACCAGGTACCTGAACACTGAAGCTTTCTTT. The J gene is TRBJ1-1, the V gene TRBV7-2; D is ambiguous. The germline V and J ends were trimmed by 2 bases and 0 bases, with 10 bases remaining between them. Per germline, CDR1 SGHTA and CDR2 FQGNSA. The CDR3 runs 15 residues.

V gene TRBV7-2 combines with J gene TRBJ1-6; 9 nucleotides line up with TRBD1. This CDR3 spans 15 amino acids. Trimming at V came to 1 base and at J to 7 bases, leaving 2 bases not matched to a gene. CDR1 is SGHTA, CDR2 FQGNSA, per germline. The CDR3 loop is CASSLEDRGNSPLHF. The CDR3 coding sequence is TGTGCCAGCAGCTTAGAGGACAGGGGAAATTCACCCCTCCACTTT.

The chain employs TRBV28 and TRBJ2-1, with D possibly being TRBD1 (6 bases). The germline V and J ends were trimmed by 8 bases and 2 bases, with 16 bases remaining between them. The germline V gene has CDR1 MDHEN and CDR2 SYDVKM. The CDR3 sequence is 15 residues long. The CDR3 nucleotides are TGTGCCAGCCGGGCTGTGGACAGAGCCTACAATGAGCAGTTCTTC. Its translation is CASRAVDRAYNEQFF.

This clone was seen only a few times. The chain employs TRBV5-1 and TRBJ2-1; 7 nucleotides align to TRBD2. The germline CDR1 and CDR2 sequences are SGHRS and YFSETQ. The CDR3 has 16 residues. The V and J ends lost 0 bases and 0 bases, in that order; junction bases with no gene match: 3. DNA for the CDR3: TGCGCCAGCAGCTTGGGGTGGGGGGGCTCCTACAATGAGCAGTTCTTC. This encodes CASSLGWGGSYNEQFF.

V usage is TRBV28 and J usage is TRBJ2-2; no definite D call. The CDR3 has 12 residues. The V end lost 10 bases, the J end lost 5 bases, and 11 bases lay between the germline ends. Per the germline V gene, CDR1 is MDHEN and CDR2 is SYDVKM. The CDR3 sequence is CAIEVGTGELFF. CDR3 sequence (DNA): TGTGCCATCGAGGTCGGGACCGGGGAGCTGTTTTTT.